This entry concerns a single T cell receptor beta chain. Its antigen is not known. This sample also contains other DNA sequences that code for the same CDR3. These data originate in a study of Ad26.COV2.S vaccination and SARS-CoV-2 variants. About the research overall: Each vaccinee took Ad26.COV2.S intramuscularly, once or twice 56 days apart.

Treatment noted: 19 received Ad26.COV2.S at low or high dose, single or two shots; about 5 received placebo; per-sample allocation not given. Repertoires come from day 63 after the first vaccine or placebo injection. An adult aged 18-55 years in Boston served as the donor. Expression of Wuhan-strain SARS-CoV-2 spike came from the Ad26 vector that formed the vaccine. Assay used: immunoSEQ multiplex PCR; TCRdb lists only in-frame clones, some missing. The data show more than 300,000 clones, roughly nine tenths seen once. Overall study results and limits: Participants in the vaccine arm had higher spike-specific TCR breadth; placebo recipients had lower.

The CDR3 runs 15 residues. Looked up from germline, CDR1 is SGHTA and CDR2 is FQGNSA. V lost 1 base to trimming and J lost 4 bases, with 11 bases between them. This sequence was found in a person between 18 and 65 years old who received the Ad26.COV2.S COVID-19 vaccine or a placebo. The chain has TRBV7-2 and TRBJ1-5; maybe TRBD1 (6 bases). The source material was peripheral blood, sampled in a trial of Ad26.COV2.S vaccine versus placebo. CDR3 in DNA: TGTGCCAGCAGCTTAGTGAGCAGGGGAAATCAGCCCCAGCATTTT. Translation gives CASSLVSRGNQPQHF.